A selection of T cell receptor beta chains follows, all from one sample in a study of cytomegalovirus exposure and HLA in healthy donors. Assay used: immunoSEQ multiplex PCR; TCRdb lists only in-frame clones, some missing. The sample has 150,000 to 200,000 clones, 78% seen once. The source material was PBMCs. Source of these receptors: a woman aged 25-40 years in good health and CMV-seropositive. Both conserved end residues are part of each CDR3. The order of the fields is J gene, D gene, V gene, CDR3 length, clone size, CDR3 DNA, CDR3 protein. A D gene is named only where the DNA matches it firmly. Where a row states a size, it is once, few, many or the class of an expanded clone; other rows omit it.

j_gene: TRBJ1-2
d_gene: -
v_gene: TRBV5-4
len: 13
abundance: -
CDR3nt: TGTGCCAGCAGCTTGCAGGGGTCAAATGGCTACACCTTC
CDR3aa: CASSLQGSNGYTF

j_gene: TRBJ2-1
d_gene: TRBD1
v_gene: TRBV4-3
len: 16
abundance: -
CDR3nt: TGCGCCAGCAGCCCTTATACAGGGGCTCCCTACAATGAGCAGTTCTTC
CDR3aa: CASSPYTGAPYNEQFF

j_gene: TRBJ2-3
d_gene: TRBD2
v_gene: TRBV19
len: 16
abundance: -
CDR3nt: TGTGCCAGTAGTGATATAGCGGGGTTGGATTTGGATACGCAGTATTTT
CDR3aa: CASSDIAGLDLDTQYF

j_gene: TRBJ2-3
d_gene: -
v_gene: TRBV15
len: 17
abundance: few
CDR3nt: TGTGCCACCAGCAGAGATCCCCGGATAGGCAGGGGAGATACGCAGTATTTT
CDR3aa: CATSRDPRIGRGDTQYF

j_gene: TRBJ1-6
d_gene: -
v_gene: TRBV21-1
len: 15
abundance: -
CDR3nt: TGTGCCAGCAGCAACCGGGACAGGTTAATCTCACCCCTCCACTTT
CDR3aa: CASSNRDRLISPLHF

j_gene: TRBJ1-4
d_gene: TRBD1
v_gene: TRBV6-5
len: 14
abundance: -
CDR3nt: TGTGCCAGCTCACGACAGGGGGCGGGAGGAAAACTGTTTTTT
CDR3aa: CASSRQGAGGKLFF

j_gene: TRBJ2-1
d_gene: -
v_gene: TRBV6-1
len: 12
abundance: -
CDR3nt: TGTGCCAGCAAGGAGGGGTTGAATGAGCAGTTCTTC
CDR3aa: CASKEGLNEQFF

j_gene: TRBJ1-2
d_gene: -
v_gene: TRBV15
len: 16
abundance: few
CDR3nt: TGTGCCACCAGCAGATCCAGCAATCCGGGAATACATGGCTACACCTTC
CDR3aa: CATSRSSNPGIHGYTF

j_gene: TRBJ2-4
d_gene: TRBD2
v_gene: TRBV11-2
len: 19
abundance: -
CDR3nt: TGTGCCAGCAGCGTCCGGACTAGCGGGAGGGTTGGGGCCAAAAACATTCAGTACTTC
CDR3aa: CASSVRTSGRVGAKNIQYF

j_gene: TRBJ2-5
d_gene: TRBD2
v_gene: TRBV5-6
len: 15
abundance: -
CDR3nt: TGTGCCAGCAGCGGACTTGCGGGAGTCTCGGAGACCCAGTACTTC
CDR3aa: CASSGLAGVSETQYF

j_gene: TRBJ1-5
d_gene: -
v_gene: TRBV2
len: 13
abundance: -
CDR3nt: TGTGCCAGCAGTGAACCCCTAGGTCAGCCCCAGCATTTT
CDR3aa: CASSEPLGQPQHF

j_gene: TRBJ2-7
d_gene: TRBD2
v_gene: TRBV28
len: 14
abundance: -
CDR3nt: TGTGCCAGCAGGGGGGGGTACAGCTCCTACGAGCAGTACTTC
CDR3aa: CASRGGYSSYEQYF

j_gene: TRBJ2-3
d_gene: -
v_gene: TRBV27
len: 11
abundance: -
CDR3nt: TGTGCCAGCAGTAGAGGAGATACGCAGTATTTT
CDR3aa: CASSRGDTQYF

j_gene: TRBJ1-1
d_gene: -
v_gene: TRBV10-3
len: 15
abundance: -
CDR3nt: TGTGCCATCAGAACAGACCCCGGACAGAACACTGAAGCTTTCTTT
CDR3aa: CAIRTDPGQNTEAFF

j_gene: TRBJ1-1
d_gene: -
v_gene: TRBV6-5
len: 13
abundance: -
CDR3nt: TGTGCCAGCAGTGCGGGGGCGGACACTGAAGCTTTCTTT
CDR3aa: CASSAGADTEAFF

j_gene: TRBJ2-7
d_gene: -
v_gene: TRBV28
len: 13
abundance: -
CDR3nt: TGTGCCAGCAGTACTGTCCTGCCCTACGAGCAGTACTTC
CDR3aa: CASSTVLPYEQYF

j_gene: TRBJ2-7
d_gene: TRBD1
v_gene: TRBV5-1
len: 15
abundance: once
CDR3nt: TGCGCCAGCAGCTGGGGGGACAGGGGGCTGAACGAGCAGTACTTC
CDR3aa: CASSWGDRGLNEQYF

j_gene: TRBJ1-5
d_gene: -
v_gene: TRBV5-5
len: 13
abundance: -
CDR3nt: TGTGCCAGCAGCTTGGGTCTAGCGCAGCCCCAGCATTTT
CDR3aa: CASSLGLAQPQHF

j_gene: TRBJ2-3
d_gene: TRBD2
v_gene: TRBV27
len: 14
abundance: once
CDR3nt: TGTGCCAGCAGTCCATCGGCGGGAGCAGATACGCAGTATTTT
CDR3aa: CASSPSAGADTQYF

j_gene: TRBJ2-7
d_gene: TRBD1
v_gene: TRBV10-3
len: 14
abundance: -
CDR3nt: TGTGCCATCACCGCCGGGACAGATTCCTACGAGCAGTACTTC
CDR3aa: CAITAGTDSYEQYF

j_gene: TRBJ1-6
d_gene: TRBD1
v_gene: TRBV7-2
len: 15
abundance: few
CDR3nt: TGTGCCAGCAGCCCTAGGACAGGGTATGATTCACCCCTCCACTTT
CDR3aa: CASSPRTGYDSPLHF

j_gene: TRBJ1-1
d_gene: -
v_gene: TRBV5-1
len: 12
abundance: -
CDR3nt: TGCGCCAGCAGCGAGAAGAACACTGAAGCTTTCTTT
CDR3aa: CASSEKNTEAFF

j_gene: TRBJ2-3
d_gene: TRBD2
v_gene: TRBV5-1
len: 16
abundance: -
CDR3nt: TGCGCCAGCAGCTCCTTAGCGGGGGGCCGCACAGATACGCAGTATTTT
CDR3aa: CASSSLAGGRTDTQYF

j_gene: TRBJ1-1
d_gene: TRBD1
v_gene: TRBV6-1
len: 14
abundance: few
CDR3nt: TGTGCCAGCAGTCCAGACAGGGCAAGCACTGAAGCTTTCTTT
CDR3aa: CASSPDRASTEAFF

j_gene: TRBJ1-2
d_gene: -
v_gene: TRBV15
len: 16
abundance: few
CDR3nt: TGTGCCACCAGCAGGGGGTCCGGGACGGAGGGAGTCGGCTACACCTTC
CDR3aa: CATSRGSGTEGVGYTF

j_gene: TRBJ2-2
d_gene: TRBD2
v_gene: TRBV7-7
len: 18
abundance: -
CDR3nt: TGTGCTAGCAGCCAGGTAGCGGGACAATCCTCGAACACCGGGGAGCTGTTTTTT
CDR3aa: CASSQVAGQSSNTGELFF

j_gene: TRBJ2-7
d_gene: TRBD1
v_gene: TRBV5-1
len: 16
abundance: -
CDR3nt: TGCGCCAGCAGCTATCGCGCCGGGACAGCTACCTACGAGCAGTACTTC
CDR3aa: CASSYRAGTATYEQYF

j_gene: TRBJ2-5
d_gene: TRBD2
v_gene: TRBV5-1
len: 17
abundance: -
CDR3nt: TGCGCCAGCAGCTCCGGTCCCAGCGGGGGGGATCAAGAGACCCAGTACTTC
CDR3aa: CASSSGPSGGDQETQYF

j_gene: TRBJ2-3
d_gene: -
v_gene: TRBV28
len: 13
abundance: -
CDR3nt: TGTGCCAGCAGTTTCTCCTATGGAGATACGCAGTATTTT
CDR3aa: CASSFSYGDTQYF

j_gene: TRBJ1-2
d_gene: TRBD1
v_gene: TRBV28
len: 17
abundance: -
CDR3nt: TGTGCCAGCAGTGTCCAGGACAGGATCAGTAGAGTCTATGGCTACACCTTC
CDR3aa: CASSVQDRISRVYGYTF

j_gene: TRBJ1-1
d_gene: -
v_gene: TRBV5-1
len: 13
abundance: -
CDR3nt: TGCGCCAGCCGCCAGGGGCTGAACACTGAAGCTTTCTTT
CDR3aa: CASRQGLNTEAFF

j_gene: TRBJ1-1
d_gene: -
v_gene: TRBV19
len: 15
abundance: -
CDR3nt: TGTGCCAGTAGTGTCACAGGAACTATGAACACTGAAGCTTTCTTT
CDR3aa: CASSVTGTMNTEAFF

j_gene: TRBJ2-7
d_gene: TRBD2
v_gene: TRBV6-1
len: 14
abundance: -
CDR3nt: TGTGCCAGCAGTGATCTAGCGGGAGGCTACGAGCAGTACTTC
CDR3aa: CASSDLAGGYEQYF

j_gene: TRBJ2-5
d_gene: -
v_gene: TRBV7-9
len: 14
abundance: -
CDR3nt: TGTGCCAGCAGCTTAAGGGGTTTAGGGGAGACCCAGTACTTC
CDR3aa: CASSLRGLGETQYF

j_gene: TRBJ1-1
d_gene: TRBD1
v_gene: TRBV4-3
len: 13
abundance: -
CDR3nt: TGCGCCAGCGGCCAAGATGGAGACAGGGTGGCTTTCTTT
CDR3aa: CASGQDGDRVAFF

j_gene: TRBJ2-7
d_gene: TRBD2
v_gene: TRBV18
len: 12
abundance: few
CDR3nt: TGTGCCAGCTCACCTGCGGGGGACGAGCAGTACTTC
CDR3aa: CASSPAGDEQYF

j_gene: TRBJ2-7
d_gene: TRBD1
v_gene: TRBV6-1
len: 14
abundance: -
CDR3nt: TGTGCTAGCAGCCCGGGACAGGGCTACCACGAGCAGTACTTC
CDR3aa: CASSPGQGYHEQYF

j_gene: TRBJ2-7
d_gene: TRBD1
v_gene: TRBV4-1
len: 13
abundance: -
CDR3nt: TGCGCCAGCAGCCCTTGGACAGGGGTCGAGCAGTACTTC
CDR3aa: CASSPWTGVEQYF

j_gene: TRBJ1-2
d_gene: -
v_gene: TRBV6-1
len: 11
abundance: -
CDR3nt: TGTGCCAGCACCCCACAGGATGGCTACACCTTC
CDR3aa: CASTPQDGYTF

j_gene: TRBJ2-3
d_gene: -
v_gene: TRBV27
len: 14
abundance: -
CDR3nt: TGTGCCAGCAGTTTTGCCAGAGGGACAGATACGCAGTATTTT
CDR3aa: CASSFARGTDTQYF

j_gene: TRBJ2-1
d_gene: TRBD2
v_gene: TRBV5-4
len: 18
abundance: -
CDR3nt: TGTGCCAGCAGCTTGTATTTCGTAGCGGGTAGCTCCTACAATGAGCAGTTCTTC
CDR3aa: CASSLYFVAGSSYNEQFF

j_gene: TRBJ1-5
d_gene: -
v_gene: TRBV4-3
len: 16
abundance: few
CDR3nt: TGCGCCAGCAGCCAAGAGGGGGGGGTTGGCAATCAGCCCCAGCATTTT
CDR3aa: CASSQEGGVGNQPQHF

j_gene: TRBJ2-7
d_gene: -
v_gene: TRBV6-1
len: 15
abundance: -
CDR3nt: TGTGCCAGCAGTGGATCGCCTCTTAGCTCCTACGAGCAGTACTTC
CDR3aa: CASSGSPLSSYEQYF

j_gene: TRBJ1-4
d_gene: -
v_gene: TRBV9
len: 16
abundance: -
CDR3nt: TGTGCCAGCAGCGTAGTCGGCGGGACCCGGCCGCCAAAACTGTTTTTT
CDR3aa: CASSVVGGTRPPKLFF

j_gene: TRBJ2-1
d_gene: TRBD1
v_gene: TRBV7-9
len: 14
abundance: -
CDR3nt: TGTGCCAGCCGGCCGGGACAGGGGCTCGATGAGCAGTTCTTC
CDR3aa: CASRPGQGLDEQFF

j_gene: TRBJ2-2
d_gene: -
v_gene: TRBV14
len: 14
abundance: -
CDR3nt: TGTGCCAGCAGCCAGGGACAGAACACCGGGGAGCTGTTTTTT
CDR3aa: CASSQGQNTGELFF

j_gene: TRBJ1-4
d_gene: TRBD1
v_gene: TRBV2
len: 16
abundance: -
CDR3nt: TGTGCCAGCCGGTTTGGGTACGGGACAGGGGTCGAAAAACTGTTTTTT
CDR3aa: CASRFGYGTGVEKLFF

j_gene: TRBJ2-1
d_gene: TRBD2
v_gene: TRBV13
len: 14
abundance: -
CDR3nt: TGTGCCAGCAGCTTACCGGGGGGCTACAATGAGCAGTTCTTC
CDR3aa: CASSLPGGYNEQFF

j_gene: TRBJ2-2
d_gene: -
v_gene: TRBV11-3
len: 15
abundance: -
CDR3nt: TGTGCCAGCAGTCAAGGTGCAGGGTTTGGCGGGGAGCTGTTTTTT
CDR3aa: CASSQGAGFGGELFF

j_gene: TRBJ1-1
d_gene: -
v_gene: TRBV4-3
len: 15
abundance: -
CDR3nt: TGCGCCAGCAGCCAAGTGGAGGCTTCGAACACTGAAGCTTTCTTT
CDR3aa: CASSQVEASNTEAFF

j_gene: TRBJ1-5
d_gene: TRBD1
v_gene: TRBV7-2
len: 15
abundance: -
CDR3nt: TGTGCCAGCATCGAGACAGGGGTGCCAGATCAGCCCCAGCATTTT
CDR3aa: CASIETGVPDQPQHF

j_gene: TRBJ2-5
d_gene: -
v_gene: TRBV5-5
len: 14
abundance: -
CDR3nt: TGTGCCAGCAGCTTGGCGCAGCGTCAAGAGACCCAGTACTTC
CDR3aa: CASSLAQRQETQYF

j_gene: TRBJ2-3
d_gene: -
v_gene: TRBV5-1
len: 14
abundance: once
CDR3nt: TGCGCCAGCAGCAGCAGGGCTGGCACAGATACGCAGTATTTT
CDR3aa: CASSSRAGTDTQYF

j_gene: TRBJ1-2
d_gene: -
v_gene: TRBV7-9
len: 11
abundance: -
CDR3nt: TGTGCCAGCACCCCGGACTGGGGCTACACCTTC
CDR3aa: CASTPDWGYTF